The 25 T cell receptor beta chains below come from one sample, sequenced in a study of cytomegalovirus exposure and HLA in healthy donors. Assay: immunoSEQ multiplex PCR; the TCRdb copy retains only in-frame clones and omits some. The sample shows roughly 270,000 clones, around nine tenths of them seen only once. Sequencing used PBMCs. The receptors here all came from a woman under 30 in good health and CMV-seronegative.

The chain employs TRBV5-6 and TRBJ2-3; D gene uncertain. Germline V gene lookup returns CDR1 SGHDT and CDR2 YYEEEE. The CDR3 is 16 residues long. The germline V and J ends were trimmed by 0 bases and 2 bases, with 13 bases remaining between them. CDR3 sequence (DNA): TGTGCCAGCAGCTTGGCCCTAACTTTTTACACAGATACGCAGTATTTT. Encoded protein: CASSLALTFYTDTQYF. Full variable domain (outside the CDR3, taken from reference TRBV5-6 and TRBJ2-3): DAGVTQSPTHLIKTRGQQVTLRCSPKSGHDTVSWYQQALGQGPQFIFQYYEEEERQRGNFPDRFSGHQFPNYSSELNVNALLLGDSALYLCASSLALTFYTDTQYFGPGTRLTVL.

The chain has TRBV28 and TRBJ1-1; the D gene is possibly TRBD1 (6 bases). Germline V gene lookup returns CDR1 MDHEN and CDR2 SYDVKM. V was cut by 1 base and J by 2 bases, with 11 bases left in between. CDR3 length: 15 amino acids. The CDR3 loop reads CASSLLAGANTEAFF. The CDR3 nucleotides are TGTGCCAGCAGTTTATTGGCAGGGGCAAACACTGAAGCTTTCTTT.

V usage is TRBV7-2 and J usage is TRBJ2-7, with 11 bases lining up with TRBD1. Per the germline V gene, CDR1 is SGHTA and CDR2 is FQGNSA. This CDR3 comprises 17 residues. With 1 base clipped from V and 5 bases from J, the junction kept 10 bases outside the gene matches. The CDR3 nucleotides read TGTGCCAGCAGCTTAGGAGTCCGAGGGACAGGGGGACACGAGCAGTACTTC. Amino acids: CASSLGVRGTGGHEQYF. Drawing the rest from reference TRBV7-2 and TRBJ2-7, the complete variable domain is GAGVSQSPSNKVTEKGKDVELRCDPISGHTALYWYRQSLGQGLEFLIYFQGNSAPDKSGLPSDRFSAERTGGSVSTLTIQRTQQEDSAVYLCASSLGVRGTGGHEQYFGPGTRLTVT.

The CDR3 DNA reads as TGCGCCAGCGGTTCAGGCCTGGGGAGGGCCAACACAGATACGCAGTATTTT. It encodes CASGSGLGRANTDTQYF. V usage is TRBV5-1 and J usage is TRBJ2-3; 7 nucleotides match TRBD2. CDR1 SGHRS and CDR2 YFSETQ come from the germline V gene. V lost 7 bases and J lost 2; bases outside the gene matches: 16. This CDR3 has 17 residues.

This clone showed up many times. The chain couples TRBV4-1 to TRBJ1-2; a weak D match, TRBD1 (6 bases). The V and J ends lost 3 bases and 5 bases respectively, with 13 bases between them. Germline-derived CDR1 and CDR2 are MGHRA and YSYEKL. This CDR3 has 14 residues. The DNA for the CDR3 is TGCGCCAGCAGCCATAGGACGACAGGATATGGCTACACCTTC. Translating it yields CASSHRTTGYGYTF.

This clone showed up just once. At one end, the junction sequence differs from germline, possibly due to a read error. The V call is TRBV15, the J call TRBJ2-1; a possible D gene is TRBD1 (5 bases). The CDR3 has 15 residues. From germline, CDR1 is LNHNV and CDR2 YYDKDF (reference sequence). The CDR3 nucleotides read TGCGCCACCAGCAGAGATGGGGCAGGAAAGGATGAGCAGTTCTTC. Amino acid sequence: CATSRDGAGKDEQFF.

The chain links TRBV25-1 to TRBJ2-5; unclear D gene. This CDR3 has 12 amino acids. V dropped 3 bases and J dropped 7 bases, with 9 bases sitting between them. CDR1 and CDR2 (germline): MGHDK, SYGVNS. This CDR3 is CASSEERRTQYF. DNA of the CDR3: TGTGCCAGCAGTGAGGAGAGGAGGACCCAGTACTTC.

This clone was seen only once. The chain is built from TRBV28 and TRBJ1-1; D possibly corresponds to TRBD1 (5 bases). V was shortened by 6 bases and J by 6 bases, with 20 bases between the two germline ends. Germline values: CDR1 MDHEN, CDR2 SYDVKM. This CDR3 is 15 amino acids long. Written as DNA, the CDR3 is TGTGCCAGCAGCCGACCCGGACATTTCATCCCTGAAGCTTTCTTT. This encodes CASSRPGHFIPEAFF.

CDR3 sequence: CASSWTDSYEQYF. The CDR3 bases are TGTGCCAGCAGTTGGACAGATTCCTACGAGCAGTACTTC. This chain uses TRBV14 with TRBJ2-7; maybe TRBD1 (6 bases). The CDR3 contains 13 residues. From germline, CDR1 is SGHDN and CDR2 FVKESK. With 6 bases removed from V and 1 base from J, the gap between germline ends came to 10 bases. Supplemented by reference TRBV14 and TRBJ2-7, the full variable domain reads EAGVTQFPSHSVIEKGQTVTLRCDPISGHDNLYWYRRVMGKEIKFLLHFVKESKQDESGMPNNRFLAERTGGTYSTLKVQPAELEDSGVYFCASSWTDSYEQYFGPGTRLTVT.

This sequence joins TRBV15 and TRBJ1-2, with D tentatively TRBD1 (6 bases). V shed 5 bases and J shed 0 bases, with 22 bases lying between them. In germline, CDR1 is LNHNV, CDR2 YYDKDF (reference sequence). This CDR3 contains 18 residues. CDR3 protein: CATSGRPGEIRANYGYTF. CDR3 bases: TGTGCCACCAGCGGTAGGCCAGGGGAGATCAGGGCTAACTATGGCTACACCTTC.

The chain employs TRBV6-6 and TRBJ2-7; 7 bases align to TRBD1. Trimming cost V 5 bases and J 2 bases; bases outside gene matches: 6. The CDR3 consists of 14 residues. Germline V gives CDR1 MNHNY, CDR2 SVGAGI (reference sequence). In DNA, the CDR3 is TGTGCCAGCAGTCGCCGGGACAGAGCCTACGAGCAGTACTTC. Protein product: CASSRRDRAYEQYF.

This sequence joins TRBV6-5 and TRBJ1-5; 8 bases are shared with TRBD1. The CDR3 is made up of 14 amino acids. J lost 5 bases, V lost 6 bases, and 6 bases had no gene match. Germline V gene lookup returns CDR1 MNHEY and CDR2 SVGAGI. DNA of the CDR3: TGTGCCAGCAGGACGACAGGGGTGGATCAGCCCCAGCATTTT. This translates into CASRTTGVDQPQHF.

CDR3 in amino acids: CASSLVVSGEGRDTQYF. The CDR3, as DNA: TGTGCCAGCAGTTTAGTTGTTAGCGGGGAAGGGAGGGATACGCAGTATTTT. The genes are TRBV28 and TRBJ2-3, with 8 positions matching TRBD2. Germline loops: CDR1 MDHEN, CDR2 SYDVKM. The CDR3 loop spans 17 amino acids. The V gene end was trimmed by 2 bases and the J gene end by 6 bases; junction bases not matched to a gene: 13.

The chain has TRBV28 and TRBJ1-5, with D unresolved. This CDR3 spans 13 amino acids. Germline CDR1 MDHEN, CDR2 SYDVKM. V lost 5 bases and J 3 bases, leaving 8 bases between the germline ends. CDR3 region: CASSRLINQPQHF. DNA of the CDR3: TGTGCCAGCAGTAGACTGATCAATCAGCCCCAGCATTTT.

The V and J genes are TRBV4-1 and TRBJ2-7; TRBD2 is a possible D gene (6 bases). Germline CDR1 reads MGHRA; CDR2 reads YSYEKL. This CDR3 has 14 amino acids. V lost 1 base and J 4 bases, leaving 11 bases between the germline ends. The CDR3 nucleotides are TGCGCCAGCAGCCAAGCGGGGACTGGGTACGAGCAGTACTTC. This encodes CASSQAGTGYEQYF.

The gene calls are TRBV6-1 and TRBJ1-1; D is ambiguous. This CDR3 is 14 amino acids long. V dropped 3 bases and J dropped 9 bases, with 17 bases sitting between them. The V gene's germline CDR1 is MNHNS and CDR2 SASEGT. The CDR3 loop reads CASSDFGYGGKAFF. The CDR3 DNA is TGTGCCAGCAGTGATTTTGGCTATGGAGGGAAAGCTTTCTTT.

This clone was counted only a few times. The chain combines TRBV9 with TRBJ2-7; D ambiguous. The length of the CDR3 is 13 residues. Germline CDR1 is SGDLS and CDR2 is YYNGEE. The germline V and J ends were trimmed by 0 bases and 0 bases, with 4 bases remaining between them. The CDR3 loop reads CASSVGASYEQYF. The CDR3 DNA is TGTGCCAGCAGCGTAGGGGCCTCCTACGAGCAGTACTTC.

This clone was picked up one time. V gene TRBV10-3 combines with J gene TRBJ2-7, with 7 bases lining up with TRBD2. V lost 6 bases and J lost 5; bases outside the gene matches: 7. The germline CDR1 and CDR2 sequences are ENHRY and SYGVKD. The CDR3 is 13 residues long. The CDR3 DNA reads TGTGCCATCAGACTAACTAGCGAGCACGAGCAGTACTTC. This encodes CAIRLTSEHEQYF.

The genes are TRBV5-8 and TRBJ2-7, with 8 bases matching TRBD1. The CDR3 extends over 15 amino acids. From germline, CDR1 is SGHTS and CDR2 YDEGEE. J was trimmed by 0 bases and V by 2 bases; bases with no gene match: 4. The CDR3 region has the DNA TGTGCCAGCAGCTTACTAGGACAGGGCTCCTACGAGCAGTACTTC. Protein product: CASSLLGQGSYEQYF.

This chain uses TRBV5-1 with TRBJ2-6; D gene uncertain. This CDR3 has 16 residues. The V and J ends lost 4 bases and 0 bases respectively, with 11 bases between them. Per germline, CDR1 SGHRS and CDR2 YFSETQ. The DNA of the CDR3 is TGCGCCAGCAGCGGCAGGATCCACTCTGGGGCCAACGTCCTGACTTTC. Protein product: CASSGRIHSGANVLTF.

This clone was counted only a few times. This chain joins TRBV27 and TRBJ1-2; D is ambiguous. The CDR3 spans 13 residues. V lost 5 bases to trimming and J lost 0 bases, with 7 bases between them. CDR1 is MNHEY and CDR2 is SMNVEV in the germline V gene (reference sequence). CDR3 sequence reads: CASSPTANYGYTF. CDR3 nucleotide sequence: TGTGCCAGCAGTCCAACAGCTAACTATGGCTACACCTTC.

The chain uses TRBV27 and TRBJ2-2; D perhaps matches TRBD1 (5 bases). The CDR3 totals 13 residues. The germline CDR1 and CDR2 sequences are MNHEY and SMNVEV (reference sequence). Deletions cut 1 base from V and 6 bases from J, with 6 bases between. The CDR3 DNA follows: TGTGCCAGCAGTTTATTAGGGGCCGGGGAGCTGTTTTTT. Protein: CASSLLGAGELFF.

The chain carries TRBV15 and TRBJ2-7, with D tentatively TRBD2 (5 bases). Germline V gene sequence: CDR1 LNHNV, CDR2 YYDKDF (reference sequence). The CDR3 spans 16 residues. The V and J ends lost 5 bases and 2 bases respectively, with 19 bases between them. In DNA form, the CDR3 reads TGTGCCACCAGCGGACTCCTGAAGACTCGCGCCTACGAGCAGTACTTC. This translates into CATSGLLKTRAYEQYF.

The chain carries TRBV11-2 and TRBJ2-1, with 11 positions matching TRBD2. The junction had 5 bases not matched to a gene; V was cut back by 6 bases and J by 4 bases. Germline-derived CDR1 and CDR2 are SGHAT and FQNNGV. This CDR3 comprises 15 residues. CDR3 bases: TGTGCCAGCAGTTCCCTAGCGGGAGGTTACAATGAGCAGTTCTTC. Protein: CASSSLAGGYNEQFF.

This rearrangement joins TRBV6-4 to TRBJ1-1, with D possibly TRBD1 on 6 matching bases. V lost 3 bases, J lost 3 bases, and 11 bases lay in between. Germline lookup yields CDR1 MRHNA and CDR2 SNTAGT. The CDR3 covers 14 residues. The CDR3 nucleotides are TGTGCCAGCAGTGAAACAGGGTGGGACACTGAAGCTTTCTTT. As protein: CASSETGWDTEAFF.